Below, one T cell receptor beta chain is given with its context. Its antigen is unknown. The source of the sample is a study of cytomegalovirus exposure and HLA in healthy donors. Study-level background: Of the donors genotyped, several hundred in all, about 81% fell in the Caucasian-associated ancestry cluster.

The primer mix had 60 Vbeta and 13 Jbeta primers. Generated by immunoSEQ multiplex PCR, the TCRdb table keeps only in-frame clones and is missing some. Counted here are some 160,000 clones, 79% occurring once; the ten biggest clones make up under 0.75%. This CDR3 spans 14 amino acids. V lost 5 bases and J lost 2; bases outside the gene matches: 4. CDR1 is SEHNR and CDR2 is FQNEAQ in the germline V gene (reference sequence). Broader study findings: Data from an earlier analysis indicated that most TCR beta V segments were productive either about 90% or about 30% of the time. In a later analysis, at a false discovery rate of 0.05, roughly 17,000 TCR beta sequences were associated with HLA alleles.

This receptor was taken from a woman between 40 and 50 years old in good health and CMV-seronegative. Sample: PBMCs. The chain links TRBV7-9 to TRBJ1-1, with 8 bases that match TRBD1. In DNA, the CDR3 is TGTGCCAGCAGCCCGACAGGGGTTAACACTGAAGCTTTCTTT. This encodes CASSPTGVNTEAFF.